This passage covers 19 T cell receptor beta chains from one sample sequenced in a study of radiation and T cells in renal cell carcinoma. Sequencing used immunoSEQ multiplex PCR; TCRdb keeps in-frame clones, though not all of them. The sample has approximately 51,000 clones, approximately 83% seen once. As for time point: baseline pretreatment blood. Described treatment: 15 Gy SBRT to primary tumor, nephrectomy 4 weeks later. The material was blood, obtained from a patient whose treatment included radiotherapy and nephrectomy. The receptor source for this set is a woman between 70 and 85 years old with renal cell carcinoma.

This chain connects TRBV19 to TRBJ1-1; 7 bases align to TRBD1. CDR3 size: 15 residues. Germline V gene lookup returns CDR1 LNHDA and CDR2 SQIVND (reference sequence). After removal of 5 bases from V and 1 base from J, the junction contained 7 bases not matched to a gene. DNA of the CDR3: TGTGCCAGTAGTGATCCCGGGACAGAGAACACTGAAGCTTTCTTT. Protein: CASSDPGTENTEAFF.

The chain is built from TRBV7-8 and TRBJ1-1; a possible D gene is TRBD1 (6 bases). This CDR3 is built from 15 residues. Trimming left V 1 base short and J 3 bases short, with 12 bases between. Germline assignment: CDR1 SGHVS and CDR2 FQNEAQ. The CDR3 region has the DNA TGTGCCAGCAGCTTAGGGGGGCCCGGGGACACTGAAGCTTTCTTT. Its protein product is CASSLGGPGDTEAFF.

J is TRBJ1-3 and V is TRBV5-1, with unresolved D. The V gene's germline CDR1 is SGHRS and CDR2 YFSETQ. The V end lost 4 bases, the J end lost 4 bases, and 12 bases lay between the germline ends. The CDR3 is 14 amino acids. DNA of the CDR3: TGCGCCAGCAGCCCCGAAGGGATCGGAAACACCATATATTTT. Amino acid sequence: CASSPEGIGNTIYF.

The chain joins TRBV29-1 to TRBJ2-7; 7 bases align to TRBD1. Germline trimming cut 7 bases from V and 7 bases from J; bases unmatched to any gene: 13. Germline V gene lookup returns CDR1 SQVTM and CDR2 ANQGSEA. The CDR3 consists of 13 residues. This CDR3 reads CSGGQTGPREQYF. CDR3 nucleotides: TGCAGCGGAGGTCAGACAGGGCCGCGGGAGCAGTACTTC.

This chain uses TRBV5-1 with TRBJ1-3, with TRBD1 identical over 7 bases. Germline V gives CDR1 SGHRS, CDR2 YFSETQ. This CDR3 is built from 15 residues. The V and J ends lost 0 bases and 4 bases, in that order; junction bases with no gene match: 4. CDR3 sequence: CASSLDTGAGNTIYF. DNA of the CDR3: TGCGCCAGCAGCTTGGATACAGGGGCCGGAAACACCATATATTTT.

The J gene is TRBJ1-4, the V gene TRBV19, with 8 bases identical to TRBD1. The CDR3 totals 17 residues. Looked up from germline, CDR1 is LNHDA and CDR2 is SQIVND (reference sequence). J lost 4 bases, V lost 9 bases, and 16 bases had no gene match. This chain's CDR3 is CASTAVGQGSSNEKLFF. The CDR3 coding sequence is TGTGCCAGCACCGCCGTTGGACAGGGAAGTAGTAATGAAAAACTGTTTTTT.

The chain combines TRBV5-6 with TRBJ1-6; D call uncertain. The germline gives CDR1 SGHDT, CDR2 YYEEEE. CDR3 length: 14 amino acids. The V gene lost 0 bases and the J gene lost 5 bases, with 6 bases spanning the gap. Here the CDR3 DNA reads TGTGCCAGCAGCTTGGAAAGAGATAATTCACCCCTCCACTTT. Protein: CASSLERDNSPLHF.

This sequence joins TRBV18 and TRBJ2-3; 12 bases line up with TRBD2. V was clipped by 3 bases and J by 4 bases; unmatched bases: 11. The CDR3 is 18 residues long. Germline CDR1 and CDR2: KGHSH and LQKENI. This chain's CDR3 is CASSPLPPLAGGSDTQYF. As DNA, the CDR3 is TGTGCCAGCTCACCTTTACCCCCGCTAGCGGGAGGGTCAGATACGCAGTATTTT.

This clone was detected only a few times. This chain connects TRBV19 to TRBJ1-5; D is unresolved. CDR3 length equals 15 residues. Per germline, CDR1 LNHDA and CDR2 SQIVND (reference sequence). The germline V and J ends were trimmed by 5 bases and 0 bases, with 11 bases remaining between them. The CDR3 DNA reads TGTGCCAGTAGTCGAGGTGGGGATAGCAATCAGCCCCAGCATTTT. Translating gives CASSRGGDSNQPQHF.

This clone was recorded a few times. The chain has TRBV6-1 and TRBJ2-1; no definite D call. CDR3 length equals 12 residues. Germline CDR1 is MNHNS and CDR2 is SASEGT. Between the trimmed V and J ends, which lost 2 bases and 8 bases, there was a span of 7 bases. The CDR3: CASSEIPYEQFF. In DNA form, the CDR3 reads TGTGCCAGCAGTGAAATCCCCTATGAGCAGTTCTTC.

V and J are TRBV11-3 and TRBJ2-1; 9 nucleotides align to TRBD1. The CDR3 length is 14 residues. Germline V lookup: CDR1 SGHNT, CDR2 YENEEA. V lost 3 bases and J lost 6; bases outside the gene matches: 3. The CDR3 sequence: CASSFRTGANEQFF. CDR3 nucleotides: TGTGCCAGCAGCTTCCGGACAGGGGCCAATGAGCAGTTCTTC.

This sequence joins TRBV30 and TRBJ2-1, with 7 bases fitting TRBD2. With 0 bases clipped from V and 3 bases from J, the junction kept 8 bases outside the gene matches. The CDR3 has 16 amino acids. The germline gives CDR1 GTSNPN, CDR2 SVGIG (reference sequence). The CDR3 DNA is TGTGCCTGGAGTGTACTGGGGACTACGCTCTACAATGAGCAGTTCTTC. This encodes CAWSVLGTTLYNEQFF.

Here the CDR3 DNA reads TGTGCCAGTAGCACCGATTATTCTGGAAACACCATATATTTT. The encoded protein is CASSTDYSGNTIYF. The rearrangement joins TRBV19 to TRBJ1-3; unclear D gene. Looked up from germline, CDR1 is LNHDA and CDR2 is SQIVND (reference sequence). This CDR3 has 14 amino acids. Trimming stripped 6 bases from V and 1 base from J, with 10 bases between.

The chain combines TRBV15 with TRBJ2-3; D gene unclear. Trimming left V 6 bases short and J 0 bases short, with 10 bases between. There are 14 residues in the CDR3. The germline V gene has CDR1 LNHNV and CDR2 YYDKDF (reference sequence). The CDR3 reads CATSKTPSTDTQYF. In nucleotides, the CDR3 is TGTGCCACCAGTAAGACCCCTAGCACAGATACGCAGTATTTT.

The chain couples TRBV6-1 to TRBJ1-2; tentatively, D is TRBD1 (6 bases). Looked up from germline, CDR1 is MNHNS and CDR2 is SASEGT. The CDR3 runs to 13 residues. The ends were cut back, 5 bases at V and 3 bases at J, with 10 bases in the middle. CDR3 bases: TGTGCCAGCAGTACAGGGATGGACTATGGCTACACCTTC. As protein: CASSTGMDYGYTF.

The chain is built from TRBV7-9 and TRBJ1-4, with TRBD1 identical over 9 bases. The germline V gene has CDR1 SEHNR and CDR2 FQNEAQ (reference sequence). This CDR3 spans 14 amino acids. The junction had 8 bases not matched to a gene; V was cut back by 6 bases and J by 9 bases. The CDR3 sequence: CASSRPGQGQKLFF. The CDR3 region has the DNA TGTGCCAGCAGTCGTCCGGGACAGGGCCAAAAACTGTTTTTT.

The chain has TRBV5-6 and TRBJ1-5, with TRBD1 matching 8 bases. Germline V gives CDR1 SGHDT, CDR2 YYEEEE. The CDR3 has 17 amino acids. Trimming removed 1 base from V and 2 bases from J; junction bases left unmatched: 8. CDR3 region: CASSLIQGGEGNQPQHF. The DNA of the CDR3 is TGTGCCAGCAGCTTGATACAGGGGGGAGAGGGCAATCAGCCCCAGCATTTT.

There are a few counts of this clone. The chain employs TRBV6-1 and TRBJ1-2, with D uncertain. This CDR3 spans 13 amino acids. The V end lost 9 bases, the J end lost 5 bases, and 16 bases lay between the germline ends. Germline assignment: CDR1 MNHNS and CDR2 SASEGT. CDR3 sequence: CASYMRERYGYTF. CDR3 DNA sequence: TGTGCCAGTTATATGAGGGAGCGTTATGGCTACACCTTC.

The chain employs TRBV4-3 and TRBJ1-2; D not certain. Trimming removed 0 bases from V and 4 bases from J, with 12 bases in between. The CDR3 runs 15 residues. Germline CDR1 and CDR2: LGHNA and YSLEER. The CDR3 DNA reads TGCGCCAGCAGCCAAGACAACGGAAGAGTCTATGGCTACACCTTC. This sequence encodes CASSQDNGRVYGYTF.